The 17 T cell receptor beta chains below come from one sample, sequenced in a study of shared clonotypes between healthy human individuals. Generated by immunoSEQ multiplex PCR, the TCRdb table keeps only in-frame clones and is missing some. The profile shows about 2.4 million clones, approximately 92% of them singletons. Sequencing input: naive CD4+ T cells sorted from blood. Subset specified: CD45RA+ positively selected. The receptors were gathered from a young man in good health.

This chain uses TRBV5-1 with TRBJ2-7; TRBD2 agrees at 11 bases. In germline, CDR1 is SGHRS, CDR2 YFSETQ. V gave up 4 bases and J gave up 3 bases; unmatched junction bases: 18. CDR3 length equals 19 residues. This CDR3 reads CASSSPETSGTWSHYEQYF. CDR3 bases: TGCGCCAGCAGCAGCCCGGAGACTAGCGGGACCTGGTCCCACTACGAGCAGTACTTC.

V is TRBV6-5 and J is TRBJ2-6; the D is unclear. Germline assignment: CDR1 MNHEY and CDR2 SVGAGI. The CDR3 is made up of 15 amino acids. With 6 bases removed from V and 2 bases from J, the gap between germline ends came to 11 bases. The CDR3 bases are TGTGCCAGCAGAACCGGGTTGACTGGGGCCAACGTCCTGACTTTC. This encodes CASRTGLTGANVLTF.

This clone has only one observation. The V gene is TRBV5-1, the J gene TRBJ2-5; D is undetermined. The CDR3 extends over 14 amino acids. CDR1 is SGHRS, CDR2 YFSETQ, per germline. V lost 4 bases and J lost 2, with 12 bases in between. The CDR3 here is CASSVMGPQETQYF. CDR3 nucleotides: TGCGCCAGCAGCGTCATGGGCCCTCAAGAGACCCAGTACTTC.

The CDR3 is CASSKVTGGQETQYF. The DNA of the CDR3 is TGTGCCAGCAGCAAAGTAACAGGGGGCCAAGAGACCCAGTACTTC. The chain joins TRBV9 to TRBJ2-5; TRBD1 matches at 8 bases. Germline V CDR1 and CDR2: SGDLS, YYNGEE. J gave up 1 base and V 4 bases, and 6 bases lay outside the gene matches. The CDR3 spans 15 residues.

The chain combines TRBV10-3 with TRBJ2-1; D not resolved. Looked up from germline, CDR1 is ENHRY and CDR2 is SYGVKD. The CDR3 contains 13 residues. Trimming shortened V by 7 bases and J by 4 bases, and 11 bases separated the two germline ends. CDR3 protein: CAIKGGVYNEQFF. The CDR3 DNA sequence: TGTGCCATCAAGGGCGGAGTATACAATGAGCAGTTCTTC.

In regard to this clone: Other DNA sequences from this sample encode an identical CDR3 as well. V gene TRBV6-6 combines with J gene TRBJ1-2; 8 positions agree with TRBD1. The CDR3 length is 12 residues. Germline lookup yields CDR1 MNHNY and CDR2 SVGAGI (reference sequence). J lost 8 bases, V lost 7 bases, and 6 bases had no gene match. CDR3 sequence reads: CASTDRGYGYTF. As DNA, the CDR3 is TGTGCCAGCACCGACAGGGGTTACGGCTACACCTTC.

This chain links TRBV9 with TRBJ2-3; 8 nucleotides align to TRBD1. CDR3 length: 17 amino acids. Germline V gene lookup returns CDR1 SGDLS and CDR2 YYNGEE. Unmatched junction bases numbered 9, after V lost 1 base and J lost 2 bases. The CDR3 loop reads CASSVSGRGLPTDTQYF. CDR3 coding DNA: TGTGCCAGCAGCGTATCCGGCAGGGGGCTTCCCACAGATACGCAGTATTTT. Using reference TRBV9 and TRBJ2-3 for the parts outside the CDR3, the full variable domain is DSGVTQTPKHLITATGQRVTLRCSPRSGDLSVYWYQQSLDQGLQFLIQYYNGEERAKGNILERFSAQQFPDLHSELNLSSLELGDSALYFCASSVSGRGLPTDTQYFGPGTRLTVL.

CDR3 sequence: CASSQGGLGETQYF. In DNA form, the CDR3 reads TGTGCCAGCAGCCAAGGGGGCCTGGGGGAGACCCAGTACTTC. The chain joins TRBV4-2 to TRBJ2-5; the D gene is possibly TRBD1 (5 bases). CDR3 size: 14 residues. The V end lost 1 base, the J end lost 5 bases, and 11 bases lay between the germline ends. Germline values: CDR1 LGHNA, CDR2 YNFKEQ.

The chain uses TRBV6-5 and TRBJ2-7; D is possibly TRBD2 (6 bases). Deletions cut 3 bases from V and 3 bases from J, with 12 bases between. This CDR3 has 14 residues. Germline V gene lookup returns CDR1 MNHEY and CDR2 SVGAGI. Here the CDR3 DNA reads TGTGCCAGCAGTTATTCGGGAGTTGGCTACGAGCAGTACTTC. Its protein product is CASSYSGVGYEQYF.

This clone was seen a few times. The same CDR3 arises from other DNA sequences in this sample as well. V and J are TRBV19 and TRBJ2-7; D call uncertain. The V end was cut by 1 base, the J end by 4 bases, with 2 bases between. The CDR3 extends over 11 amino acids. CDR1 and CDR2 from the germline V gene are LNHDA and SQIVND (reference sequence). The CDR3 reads CASSIGYEQYF. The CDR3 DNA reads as TGTGCCAGTAGTATAGGATACGAGCAGTACTTC. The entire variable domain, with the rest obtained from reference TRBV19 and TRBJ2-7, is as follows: DGGITQSPKYLFRKEGQNVTLSCEQNLNHDAMYWYRQDPGQGLRLIYYSQIVNDFQKGDIAEGYSVSREKKESFPLTVTSAQKNPTAFYLCASSIGYEQYFGPGTRLTVT.

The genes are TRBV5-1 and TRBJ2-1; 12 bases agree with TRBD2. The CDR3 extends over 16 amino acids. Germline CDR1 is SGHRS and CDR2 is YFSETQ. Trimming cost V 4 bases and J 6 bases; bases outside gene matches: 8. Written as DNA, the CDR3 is TGCGCCAGCAGCCCAGGACTAGCGGGAATTAGCAATGAGCAGTTCTTC. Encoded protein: CASSPGLAGISNEQFF.

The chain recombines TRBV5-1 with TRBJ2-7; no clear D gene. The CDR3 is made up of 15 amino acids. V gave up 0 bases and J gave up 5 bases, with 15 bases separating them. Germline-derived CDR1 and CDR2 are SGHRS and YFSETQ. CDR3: CASSLDSLAGHEQYF. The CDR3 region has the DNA TGCGCCAGCAGCTTGGATTCTTTGGCTGGCCACGAGCAGTACTTC.

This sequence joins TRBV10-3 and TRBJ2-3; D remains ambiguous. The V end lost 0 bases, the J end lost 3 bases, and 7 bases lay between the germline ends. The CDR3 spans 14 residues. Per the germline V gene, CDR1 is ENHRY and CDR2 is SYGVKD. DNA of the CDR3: TGTGCCATCAGTGAGTCCCCTACTACAGATACGCAGTATTTT. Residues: CAISESPTTDTQYF.

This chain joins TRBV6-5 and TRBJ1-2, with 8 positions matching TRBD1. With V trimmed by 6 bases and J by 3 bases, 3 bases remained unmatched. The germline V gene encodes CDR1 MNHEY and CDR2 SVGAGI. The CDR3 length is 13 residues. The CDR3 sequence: CASSGQGDYGYTF. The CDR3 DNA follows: TGTGCCAGCAGCGGACAGGGAGACTATGGCTACACCTTC.

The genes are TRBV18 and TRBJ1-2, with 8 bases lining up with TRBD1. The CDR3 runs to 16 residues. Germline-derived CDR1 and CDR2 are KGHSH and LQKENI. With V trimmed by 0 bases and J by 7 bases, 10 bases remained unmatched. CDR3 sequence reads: CASSPPGQGARSGYTF. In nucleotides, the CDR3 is TGTGCCAGCTCACCACCGGGCCAGGGGGCGCGGAGTGGCTACACCTTC.

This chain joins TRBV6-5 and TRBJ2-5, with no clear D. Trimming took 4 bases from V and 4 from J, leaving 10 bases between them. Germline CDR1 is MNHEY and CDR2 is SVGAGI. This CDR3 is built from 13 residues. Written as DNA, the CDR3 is TGTGCCAGCAGTTTTCAGTGGGGAGAGACCCAGTACTTC. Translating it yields CASSFQWGETQYF.

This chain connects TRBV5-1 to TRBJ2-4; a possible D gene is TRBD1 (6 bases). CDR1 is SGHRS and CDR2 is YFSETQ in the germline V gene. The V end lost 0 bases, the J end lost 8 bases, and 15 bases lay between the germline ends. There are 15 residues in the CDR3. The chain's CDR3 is CASSLEGQKGDIQYF. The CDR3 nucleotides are TGCGCCAGCAGCTTGGAAGGCCAGAAGGGGGACATTCAGTACTTC.